This record covers a single T cell receptor (beta chain). The record originates from a study of blood T cell repertoires in COVID-19. Whole-study context: The United States, Italy and Spain provided the acute and convalescent COVID-19 samples. PBMCs, B-cell-depleted T cells, or T cells provided the cDNA or gDNA that made up the material.

Trimming left V 6 bases short and J 5 bases short, with 11 bases between. Germline loops: CDR1 SGHTA, CDR2 FQGTGA. The CDR3 is 12 residues long. Methods used by the authors: Amplified reference gene primers provided the basis for estimating nucleated cell counts. Some clones are missing from TCRdb's copy, which holds only in-frame ones; the method was immunoSEQ multiplex PCR. V and J calls and clone size follow that table, whereas D and trimming were derived from the DNA. The sample shows about 100,000 clones, 92% of them seen only once. The source is a man aged 45-60 years with active COVID-19. The rearrangement links TRBV7-3 to TRBJ2-7, with a weak D call TRBD1 (6 bases). Sequencing input: peripheral blood. CDR3 in DNA: TGTGCCAGCAGTTCCTCAGGGGACGAGCAGTACTTC. Translation gives CASSSSGDEQYF.